The entry below gives a single TCR beta chain sequence along with its context. The antigen is not known. The data originate from a study of radiotherapy plus CTLA-4 blockade in lung cancer. Study information: Of the patients, over 15% showed objective responses and 31% attained disease control. Study-wide results and caveats: Following radiotherapy plus ipilimumab, tumor-derived TCR clones expanded in the blood.

Patients in the study, people with chemo-refractory metastatic non-small-cell lung cancer, received focal radiation plus ipilimumab CTLA-4 blockade. Trimming left V 4 bases short and J 6 bases short, with 11 bases between. This CDR3 region has 14 residues. Germline lookup yields CDR1 SGHRS and CDR2 YFSETQ. Profiling relied on immunoSEQ multiplex PCR, and the TCRdb table lists in-frame clones only, not all of them. The sample consists of 40,000 or so clones, approximately 86% of them appearing once. This TCR came from a human donor with non-small cell lung cancer whose response to radiotherapy plus ipilimumab could not be evaluated. The V and J genes are TRBV5-1 and TRBJ1-6; D is perhaps TRBD1 (6 bases). The material was peripheral blood, obtained from a patient treated with radiotherapy plus ipilimumab. The CDR3 here is CASSPGQSNSPLHF. The CDR3 DNA sequence: TGCGCCAGCAGCCCCGGACAGAGTAATTCACCCCTCCACTTT.